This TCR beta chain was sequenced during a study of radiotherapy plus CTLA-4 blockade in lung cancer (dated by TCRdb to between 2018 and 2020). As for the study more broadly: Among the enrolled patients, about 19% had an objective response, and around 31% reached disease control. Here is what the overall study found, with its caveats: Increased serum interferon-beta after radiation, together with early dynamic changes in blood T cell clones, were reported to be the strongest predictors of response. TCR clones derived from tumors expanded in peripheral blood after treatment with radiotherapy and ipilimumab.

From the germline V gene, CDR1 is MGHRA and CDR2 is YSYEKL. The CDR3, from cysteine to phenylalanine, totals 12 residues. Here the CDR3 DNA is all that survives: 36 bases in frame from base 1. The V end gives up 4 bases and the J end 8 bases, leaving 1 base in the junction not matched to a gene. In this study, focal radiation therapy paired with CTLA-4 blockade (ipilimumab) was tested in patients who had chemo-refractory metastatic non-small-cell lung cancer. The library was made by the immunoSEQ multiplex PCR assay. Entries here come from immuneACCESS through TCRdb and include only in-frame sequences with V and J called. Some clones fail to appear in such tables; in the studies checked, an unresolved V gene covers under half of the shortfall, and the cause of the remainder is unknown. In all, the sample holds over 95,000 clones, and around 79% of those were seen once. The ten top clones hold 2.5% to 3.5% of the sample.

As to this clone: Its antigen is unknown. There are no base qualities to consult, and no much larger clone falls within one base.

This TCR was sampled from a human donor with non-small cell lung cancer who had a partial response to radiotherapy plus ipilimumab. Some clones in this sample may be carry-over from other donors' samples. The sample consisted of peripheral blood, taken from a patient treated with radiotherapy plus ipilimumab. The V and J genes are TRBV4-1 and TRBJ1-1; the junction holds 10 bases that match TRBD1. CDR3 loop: CASSPGQGEAFF. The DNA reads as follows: TGCGCCAGCAGCCCGGGACAGGGGGAAGCTTTCTTT.